Presented here are 26 T cell receptor beta chains from one specimen sequenced in a study of blood T cell repertoires in COVID-19. The repertoire was sequenced with immunoSEQ multiplex PCR; TCRdb's copy has only in-frame clones and lacks some. The profile shows some 530,000 clones, approximately 83% of them singletons. Material for sequencing was peripheral blood. These receptors were collected from a human donor in a cohort sampled during active COVID-19.

The chain combines TRBV28 with TRBJ2-5; D call uncertain. CDR1 is MDHEN and CDR2 is SYDVKM in the germline V gene. CDR3 size: 14 residues. V was clipped by 7 bases and J by 0 bases, with 12 bases between them. The CDR3 DNA sequence: TGTGCCAGCACCGAAGATCAGTACCAAGAGACCCAGTACTTC. Protein: CASTEDQYQETQYF.

The chain carries TRBV2 and TRBJ2-5, with D perhaps TRBD2 (5 bases). The CDR3 loop spans 10 amino acids. The V gene's germline CDR1 is SNHLY and CDR2 FYNNEI. V lost 7 bases and J lost 5, with 5 bases in between. The CDR3 reads CASTGETQYF. CDR3 bases: TGTGCCAGCACGGGGGAGACCCAGTACTTC.

The CDR3 DNA reads TGTGCCAGCAGCTTAGACGAGGTCCAGCCCCAGCATTTT. Residues: CASSLDEVQPQHF. The chain carries TRBV7-6 and TRBJ1-5; no reliable D call. V dropped 1 base and J dropped 7 bases, with 8 bases sitting between them. This CDR3 contains 13 residues. The germline V gene has CDR1 SGHVS and CDR2 FNYEAQ. The complete variable domain, with remaining parts taken from reference TRBV7-6 and TRBJ1-5, reads GAGVSQSPRYKVTKRGQDVALRCDPISGHVSLYWYRQALGQGPEFLTYFNYEAQQDKSGLPNDRFSAERPEGSISTLTIQRTEQRDSAMYRCASSLDEVQPQHFGDGTRLSIL.

This sequence joins TRBV28 and TRBJ1-2; D gene uncertain. The CDR3 length is 12 residues. Germline CDR1 MDHEN, CDR2 SYDVKM. V lost 3 bases, J lost 4 bases, and 6 bases lay in between. The CDR3 DNA reads TGTGCCAGCAGTTTCGAGATCTATGGCTACACCTTC. Its protein is CASSFEIYGYTF.

The chain recombines TRBV19 with TRBJ2-7, with D possibly being TRBD1 (6 bases). Germline-derived CDR1 and CDR2 are LNHDA and SQIVND (reference sequence). CDR3 size: 15 residues. Trimming took off 5 bases at V and 0 bases at J, with 14 bases between the two ends. CDR3 sequence reads: CASSQSRGGSYEQYF. The CDR3 nucleotides are TGTGCCAGTAGTCAAAGTAGAGGGGGCTCCTACGAGCAGTACTTC.

The chain joins TRBV19 to TRBJ1-2; no firm D call. CDR1 is LNHDA and CDR2 is SQIVND in the germline V gene (reference sequence). The length of the CDR3 is 12 residues. Trimming cost V 2 bases and J 7 bases, with 8 bases left between them. The CDR3, as DNA: TGTGCCAGTAGTATATGGCGGCGTGGCTACACCTTC. This translates into CASSIWRRGYTF.

V usage is TRBV5-6 and J usage is TRBJ1-2; D perhaps matches TRBD1 (6 bases). The germline V gene encodes CDR1 SGHDT and CDR2 YYEEEE. The V and J ends lost 5 bases and 3 bases respectively, with 17 bases between them. The CDR3 length is 15 residues. CDR3 DNA: TGTGCCAGCAGAGTGTTCCAGGGGTCTCACTATGGCTACACCTTC. Its protein is CASRVFQGSHYGYTF. The full variable domain, in which reference TRBV5-6 and TRBJ1-2 provide the parts outside the CDR3, is DAGVTQSPTHLIKTRGQQVTLRCSPKSGHDTVSWYQQALGQGPQFIFQYYEEEERQRGNFPDRFSGHQFPNYSSELNVNALLLGDSALYLCASRVFQGSHYGYTFGSGTRLTVV.

V usage is TRBV19 and J usage is TRBJ1-5, with D perhaps TRBD1 (5 bases). V lost 4 bases and J 4 bases, leaving 14 bases between the germline ends. CDR3 length: 15 amino acids. Germline V gives CDR1 LNHDA, CDR2 SQIVND (reference sequence). This CDR3 reads CASSKYLTENQPQHF. The CDR3 coding sequence is TGTGCCAGTAGTAAGTACTTGACAGAGAATCAGCCCCAGCATTTT. The whole variable domain, remainder taken from reference TRBV19 and TRBJ1-5, is DGGITQSPKYLFRKEGQNVTLSCEQNLNHDAMYWYRQDPGQGLRLIYYSQIVNDFQKGDIAEGYSVSREKKESFPLTVTSAQKNPTAFYLCASSKYLTENQPQHFGDGTRLSIL.

CDR3 in DNA: TGTGCCAGCAGGCAACAGGGGAACGTCGGTGAAGCTTTCTTT. Its translation: CASRQQGNVGEAFF. The chain recombines TRBV7-3 with TRBJ1-1, with TRBD1 matching 7 bases. The CDR3 has 14 amino acids. The V gene end was trimmed by 6 bases and the J gene end by 7 bases; junction bases not matched to a gene: 11. Germline V gene data show CDR1 as SGHTA and CDR2 as FQGTGA.

This clone appeared a single time. J is TRBJ2-7 and V is TRBV7-2; 14 nucleotides align to TRBD2. CDR1 and CDR2 from the germline V gene are SGHTA and FQGNSA. The CDR3 has 15 residues. After removal of 5 bases from V and 4 bases from J, the junction contained 4 bases not matched to a gene. The CDR3 is CASSKGLAGGYEQYF. CDR3 DNA: TGTGCCAGCAGCAAAGGACTAGCGGGAGGATACGAGCAGTACTTC.

The V and J genes are TRBV12-3 or TRBV12-4 and TRBJ2-7; 8 bases fit TRBD2. Trimming cost V 8 bases and J 5 bases; bases outside gene matches: 8. The CDR3 consists of 13 residues. CDR3 residues: CASFIAGRHEQYF. In nucleotides, the CDR3 is TGTGCCAGCTTTATAGCGGGACGGCACGAGCAGTACTTC.

The J gene is TRBJ1-1, the V gene TRBV25-1, with 9 bases fitting TRBD1. The ends lost 7 bases at V and 5 bases at J; junction bases unmatched: 8. CDR3 length: 14 amino acids. Germline CDR1 and CDR2: MGHDK and SYGVNS. The CDR3 reads CASTPGQGNTEAFF. The DNA for the CDR3 is TGTGCCAGCACCCCGGGACAGGGTAATACTGAAGCTTTCTTT.

This clone was counted only a few times. This chain uses TRBV7-9 with TRBJ2-2; no clear D. The CDR3 totals 13 residues. CDR1 SEHNR and CDR2 FQNEAQ come from the germline V gene (reference sequence). V lost 3 bases and J lost 5, with 7 bases in between. DNA of the CDR3: TGTGCCAGCAGCTTGCCAGTGACCGGGGAGCTGTTTTTT. It encodes CASSLPVTGELFF.

The chain uses TRBV19 and TRBJ2-2; 9 nucleotides match TRBD2. Trimming removed 9 bases from V and 5 bases from J; junction bases left unmatched: 13. CDR1 and CDR2 (germline): LNHDA, SQIVND (reference sequence). This CDR3 has 16 residues. The CDR3 DNA sequence: TGTGCCAGCGGGGGAGGTAGCGGGAGAAGTACCGGGGAGCTGTTTTTT. It codes for CASGGGSGRSTGELFF.

Ten or more counts support this clone. The rearrangement links TRBV19 to TRBJ2-2; maybe TRBD2 (6 bases). V was clipped by 4 bases and J by 6 bases, with 15 bases between them. From germline, CDR1 is LNHDA and CDR2 SQIVND (reference sequence). CDR3 size: 15 residues. The CDR3 region is CASSRLVGGAGELFF. CDR3 nucleotide sequence: TGTGCCAGTAGTAGACTAGTGGGTGGGGCCGGGGAGCTGTTTTTT.

This chain uses TRBV18 with TRBJ2-1; the D is unclear. Per germline, CDR1 KGHSH and CDR2 LQKENI. The CDR3 runs 13 residues. The V end lost 5 bases, the J end lost 5 bases, and 10 bases lay between the germline ends. The CDR3 nucleotides are TGTGCCAGCTCATCCATTACTGACAATGAGCAGTTCTTC. It yields the protein CASSSITDNEQFF.

V gene TRBV30 combines with J gene TRBJ2-1; 12 bases line up with TRBD2. CDR3 length: 16 residues. Trimming at V came to 3 bases and at J to 10 bases, leaving 13 bases not matched to a gene. Looked up from germline, CDR1 is GTSNPN and CDR2 is SVGIG (reference sequence). CDR3 sequence reads: CAWSPTSGRLGSEQFF. The CDR3 DNA follows: TGTGCCTGGAGCCCGACTAGCGGGAGACTGGGTAGCGAGCAGTTCTTC.

The rearrangement joins TRBV27 to TRBJ2-1; D gene unclear. The CDR3 sequence is 12 residues long. The V end was cut by 3 bases, the J end by 6 bases, with 6 bases between. The germline V gene has CDR1 MNHEY and CDR2 SMNVEV (reference sequence). In DNA, the CDR3 is TGTGCCAGCAGTTTTAACGGCAATGAGCAGTTCTTC. Translation: CASSFNGNEQFF.

The chain joins TRBV18 to TRBJ2-7; 8 nucleotides line up with TRBD2. The germline CDR1 and CDR2 sequences are KGHSH and LQKENI. V shed 0 bases, J shed 2 bases, and the junction held 0 bases outside the gene matches. The CDR3 contains 14 residues. CDR3 DNA: TGTGCCAGCTCACCACCGGGACTAGCCTACGAGCAGTACTTC. It translates to CASSPPGLAYEQYF.

V is TRBV28 and J is TRBJ1-2; D is unresolved. Germline CDR1 and CDR2: MDHEN and SYDVKM. Trimming cost V 5 bases and J 5 bases, with 15 bases left between them. The CDR3 loop spans 14 amino acids. The CDR3 spells CASSPRTMEYGYTF. Here the CDR3 DNA reads TGTGCCAGCAGTCCCCGAACTATGGAATATGGCTACACCTTC.

The table lists this clone with a few counts. The rearrangement joins TRBV7-3 to TRBJ1-6; no definite D call. The CDR3 sequence is 13 residues long. Per germline, CDR1 SGHTA and CDR2 FQGTGA. V was clipped by 3 bases and J by 8 bases, with 8 bases between them. The CDR3 DNA reads as TGTGCCAGCAGCTTGCGTCCGGATTCACCCCTCCACTTT. Translating gives CASSLRPDSPLHF.

The count of this clone is one. The J gene is TRBJ1-1, the V gene TRBV18, with 8 bases that match TRBD1. The CDR3 contains 15 residues. Losses at the gene ends were 1 base for V and 7 bases for J; bases not matched to a gene: 8. Per germline, CDR1 KGHSH and CDR2 LQKENI. The CDR3 is CASSPRSTGEYEAFF. The CDR3, as DNA: TGTGCCAGCTCACCACGATCGACAGGGGAGTATGAAGCTTTCTTT.

V is TRBV10-3 and J is TRBJ2-1; 8 bases fit TRBD2. The junction had 7 bases not matched to a gene; V was cut back by 6 bases and J by 0 bases. This CDR3 comprises 16 residues. Germline CDR1 ENHRY, CDR2 SYGVKD. The CDR3 region is CAISDPGTSSYNEQFF. The CDR3 DNA sequence: TGTGCCATCAGCGACCCCGGGACTAGCTCCTACAATGAGCAGTTCTTC.

Comments on this clone: An end of the junction does not agree with germline; a read error may underlie this. The chain couples TRBV7-7 to TRBJ2-1, with TRBD2 matching 12 bases. CDR3 length equals 16 residues. Germline V gene sequence: CDR1 SSHAT, CDR2 FNYEAQ (reference sequence). CDR3 in DNA: TGTGCTAGCAGCTTCGGGACTAGCGGGTCCTACAATGAGCAGTTCTTC. Translated: CASSFGTSGSYNEQFF.

This chain joins TRBV5-1 and TRBJ2-1, with 8 bases that match TRBD2. CDR3 length: 15 residues. Unmatched junction bases numbered 9, after V lost 0 bases and J lost 10 bases. CDR1 is SGHRS, CDR2 YFSETQ, per germline. The CDR3 DNA reads as TGCGCCAGCAGCTTGGAAACTAGCGGACTCTTGGAGCAGTTCTTC. It specifies CASSLETSGLLEQFF.

This chain connects TRBV5-1 to TRBJ2-3, with D tentatively TRBD2 (5 bases). The CDR3 extends over 16 amino acids. CDR1 is SGHRS, CDR2 YFSETQ, per germline. V was trimmed by 4 bases and J by 0 bases, leaving 15 bases between them. CDR3 in amino acids: CASSQDEGSSTDTQYF. The CDR3 nucleotides are TGCGCCAGCAGCCAGGATGAGGGATCTAGCACAGATACGCAGTATTTT.